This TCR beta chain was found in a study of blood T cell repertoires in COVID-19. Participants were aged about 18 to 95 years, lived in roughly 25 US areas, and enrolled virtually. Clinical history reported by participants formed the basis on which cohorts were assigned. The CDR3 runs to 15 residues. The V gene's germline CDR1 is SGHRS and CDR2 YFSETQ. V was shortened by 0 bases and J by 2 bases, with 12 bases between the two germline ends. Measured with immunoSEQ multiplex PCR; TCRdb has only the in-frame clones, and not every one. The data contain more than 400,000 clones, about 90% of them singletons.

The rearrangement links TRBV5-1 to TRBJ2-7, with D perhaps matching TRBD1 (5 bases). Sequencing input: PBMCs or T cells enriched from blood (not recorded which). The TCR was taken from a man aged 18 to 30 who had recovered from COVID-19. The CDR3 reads CASSLVLDNPYEQYF. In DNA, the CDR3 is TGCGCCAGCAGCTTGGTTCTGGACAATCCCTACGAGCAGTACTTC.